These 3 T cell receptor beta chains originate from one sample sequenced in a study of regulatory T cells in long-lasting Graves disease. Time point here: newly diagnosed GD, antithyroid drugs for less than 3 months. Preparation of the TCR library used RNA extracted from PBMCs. In building TCR beta libraries, iRepertoire HTBI primers were used together with Arm-PCR of CDR3 regions. TCRdb called the multiplex PCR reads again in MiXCR, with one record for every CDR3 protein. The sample carries about 380,000 distinct CDR3 sequences, roughly a sixth recorded once. The source material was peripheral blood mononuclear cells (PBMCs), sampled at new diagnosis, from a patient treated with antithyroid drugs. The receptor set was obtained from a female donor with Graves disease.

Many counts were recorded for this clonotype. The V gene is TRBV20-1, the J gene TRBJ2-3; TRBD2 might be the D (6 bases). The CDR3 length is 17 residues. V dropped 5 bases and J dropped 0 bases, with 21 bases sitting between them. CDR1 is DFQATT and CDR2 is SNEGSKA in the germline V gene (reference sequence). The CDR3 reads CSAQGLRRDASTDTQYF. Here the CDR3 DNA reads TGCAGTGCTCAAGGGCTCCGGCGGGATGCTAGCACAGATACGCAGTATTTT.

This clonotype was counted ten times or more. The chain is built from TRBV18 and TRBJ2-7, with 7 bases fitting TRBD1. This CDR3 contains 15 residues. From germline, CDR1 is KGHSH and CDR2 LQKENI. The V segment lost 2 bases and the J segment 3 bases; nucleotides outside the gene matches: 7. This CDR3 reads CASSPSGAGGYEQYF. The CDR3 DNA is TGTGCCAGCTCACCATCTGGGGCAGGGGGCTACGAGCAGTACTTC.

There are many counts of this clonotype. The chain uses TRBV7-9 and TRBJ1-2, with TRBD1 as a possible D gene (5 bases). CDR1 and CDR2 (germline): SEHNR, FQNEAQ (reference sequence). This CDR3 has 16 residues. V was clipped by 2 bases and J by 7 bases, with 20 bases between them. CDR3 loop: CASSLSLTASWGGYTF. The DNA of the CDR3 is TGTGCCAGCAGCTTATCGTTGACAGCAAGTTGGGGTGGCTACACCTTC.